This passage covers 25 T cell receptor beta chains from one sample sequenced in a study of T cell repertoires in cytomegalovirus infection. Using its own MiXCR run on the reads, TCRdb lists one record per CDR3 protein. The sample includes hundreds of thousands of distinct CDR3 sequences, about 40% seen only once; the top ten take around 2.8%. Specimen: PBMCs. The receptor set was obtained from a human donor in good health (CMV status not recorded). Some clones in this sample may be carry-over from other donors' samples.

The V call is TRBV7-8, the J call TRBJ2-2; no clear D. V was trimmed by 4 bases and J by 2 bases, leaving 8 bases between them. Looked up from germline, CDR1 is SGHVS and CDR2 is FQNEAQ. CDR3 size: 14 residues. This CDR3 reads CASSWGLNTGELFF. CDR3 bases: TGTGCCAGCAGCTGGGGTCTAAACACCGGGGAGCTGTTTTTT.

The rearrangement joins TRBV30 to TRBJ1-1; TRBD1 matches 7 bases. V lost 2 bases, J lost 9 bases, and 3 bases stayed unmatched. Germline V gene lookup returns CDR1 GTSNPN and CDR2 SVGIG (reference sequence). CDR3 size: 11 residues. The CDR3 DNA reads TGTGCCTGGAGTTCAGGGGGTAAAGCTTTCTTT. It is translated as CAWSSGGKAFF.

The count of this clonotype is one. The CDR3 sequence is CASRGTGGARGYTF. The CDR3 DNA is TGTGCCAGCAGAGGGACAGGGGGCGCCAGGGGCTACACCTTC. The chain links TRBV6-5 to TRBJ1-2; 12 nucleotides line up with TRBD1. The germline CDR1 and CDR2 sequences are MNHEY and SVGAGI. The J segment lost 8 bases and the V segment lost 6 bases, leaving 7 bases of the junction unmatched. The CDR3 is 14 amino acids.

The J gene is TRBJ1-5, the V gene TRBV12-3 or TRBV12-4, with D possibly being TRBD1 (6 bases). Trimming removed 0 bases from V and 5 bases from J, with 8 bases in between. The CDR3 is 14 residues long. CDR3 region: CASSLAQGDQPQHF. Written as DNA, the CDR3 is TGTGCCAGCAGTTTAGCACAGGGAGATCAGCCCCAGCATTTT.

The CDR3 coding sequence is TGCAGCGTTGGGGCCGCCGAAAGGGGCCACGAGCAGTACTTC. Amino acids: CSVGAAERGHEQYF. The chain carries TRBV29-1 and TRBJ2-7; the D gene is possibly TRBD1 (5 bases). Trimming took 4 bases from V and 5 from J, leaving 18 bases between them. The CDR3 spans 14 residues. Germline CDR1 reads SQVTM; CDR2 reads ANQGSEA.

This clonotype is a singleton in its sample. This chain links TRBV20-1 with TRBJ2-3; D is perhaps TRBD1 or TRBD2 (5 bases each). There are 14 residues in the CDR3. Trimming took off 0 bases at V and 3 bases at J, with 10 bases between the two ends. From germline, CDR1 is DFQATT and CDR2 SNEGSKA (reference sequence). The DNA for the CDR3 is TGCAGTGCTAGAGAAGTCGGGGCAACAGATACGCAGTATTTT. Its protein is CSAREVGATDTQYF.

As for this clonotype: Germline and junction disagree at one end, which may indicate a read error. This chain joins TRBV6-2 or TRBV6-3 and TRBJ1-2; no definite D call. The CDR3 has 13 residues. Germline lookup yields CDR1 MNHEY and CDR2 SVGEGT. The CDR3 region is CSSSSRLNYGDTF. In nucleotides, the CDR3 is TGTTCCAGCAGTTCCCGATTGAACTATGGCGACACCTTC.

With regard to this clonotype: Given a much more abundant clone one base away, this may be a read error. V and J are TRBV12-3 or TRBV12-4 and TRBJ1-1; TRBD1 aligns across 9 bases. CDR3 size: 15 residues. The CDR3 sequence: CAISSLGQGNTEAFF. Written as DNA, the CDR3 is TGTGCCATCAGTTCCCTGGGACAGGGCAACACTGAAGCTTTCTTT.

The chain uses TRBV6-8 and TRBJ2-3; either TRBD1 or TRBD2 may supply D (7 bases each). Deletions cut 0 bases from V and 6 bases from J, with 19 bases between. The CDR3 totals 17 residues. The germline CDR1 and CDR2 sequences are MNHGY and SAAAGT. The CDR3 sequence is CASSYSGWGGGRDTQYF. DNA for the CDR3: TGTGCCAGCAGTTACTCCGGTTGGGGAGGGGGCAGGGATACGCAGTATTTT.

The sample holds a few counts of this clonotype. The gene calls are TRBV6-1 and TRBJ2-7, with D perhaps given as TRBD1 or TRBD2 (5 bases each). The CDR3 runs 15 residues. The germline V gene encodes CDR1 MNHNS and CDR2 SASEGT. Between the trimmed V and J ends, which lost 5 bases and 3 bases, there was a span of 17 bases. The CDR3 DNA is TGTGCCAGCAGTCCCGGGGCCGCAATAGACTACGAGCAGTACTTC. Protein: CASSPGAAIDYEQYF.

The chain is built from TRBV6-1 and TRBJ1-5, with D possibly TRBD1 on 5 matching bases. The CDR3 is 15 residues long. Trimming left V 1 base short and J 7 bases short, with 14 bases between. The germline V gene has CDR1 MNHNS and CDR2 SASEGT. This CDR3 is CASSEGGWEGQPQHF. CDR3 nucleotide sequence: TGTGCCAGCAGTGAAGGCGGATGGGAGGGGCAGCCCCAGCATTTT.

J is TRBJ2-3 and V is TRBV4-2; D could derive from TRBD1 or TRBD2 (6 bases each). The CDR3 has 17 residues. V lost 3 bases and J 5 bases, leaving 21 bases between the germline ends. CDR1 is LGHNA, CDR2 YNFKEQ, per germline. The chain's CDR3 is CASSHPPGGGKVDTQYF. CDR3 coding DNA: TGTGCCAGCAGCCACCCCCCTGGAGGGGGGAAAGTAGATACGCAGTATTTT.

This clonotype was observed once. A much larger clone differs by one base, so this may be a read error. The gene calls are TRBV6-6 and TRBJ1-1; the D gene is possibly TRBD1 (5 bases). The CDR3 consists of 16 residues. Trimming removed 2 bases at V and 9 bases at J, with 22 bases between. Germline assignment: CDR1 MNHNY and CDR2 SVGAGI (reference sequence). CDR3 in amino acids: CASSYKSGGRAGKAFF. The CDR3 DNA reads as TGTGCCAGCAGTTACAAATCTGGGGGAAGGGCTGGTAAAGCTTTCTTT.

The V gene is TRBV7-9, the J gene TRBJ2-2, with 9 bases that match TRBD2. The CDR3 has 15 amino acids. Germline lookup yields CDR1 SEHNR and CDR2 FQNEAQ (reference sequence). Germline trimming cut 6 bases from V and 1 base from J; bases unmatched to any gene: 3. The CDR3 DNA sequence: TGTGCCAGCAGACCAGCGGGGGGGAACACCGGGGAGCTGTTTTTT. Residues: CASRPAGGNTGELFF.

V gene TRBV6-6 combines with J gene TRBJ2-2; maybe TRBD1 (6 bases). The length of the CDR3 is 17 residues. Germline V gene sequence: CDR1 MNHNY, CDR2 SVGAGI (reference sequence). Trimming took off 6 bases at V and 0 bases at J, with 17 bases between the two ends. CDR3 protein: CASSYTTGYANTGELFF. CDR3 DNA: TGTGCCAGCAGCTACACTACAGGGTACGCGAACACCGGGGAGCTGTTTTTT.

The chain carries TRBV28 and TRBJ1-5; no firm D call. The ends were cut back, 8 bases at V and 0 bases at J, with 14 bases in the middle. The V gene's germline CDR1 is MDHEN and CDR2 SYDVKM. The CDR3 runs 15 residues. The CDR3 nucleotides read TGTGCCAGCCTTCCCCAGAGAGTTAGCAATCAGCCCCAGCATTTT. Encoded protein: CASLPQRVSNQPQHF.

This clonotype was picked up a small number of times. This may be a read error: a much more frequent sequence differs by one nucleotide. The CDR3 loop reads CASRLGQGGPRTDFF. CDR3 DNA: TGTGCCAGCAGGCTCGGACAGGGCGGTCCCCGAACCGACTTCTTT. The V gene is TRBV12-3 or TRBV12-4, the J gene TRBJ1-1; the match to TRBD1 covers 8 bases. V shed 6 bases and J 14 bases; nucleotides not matched to a gene: 20. The CDR3 covers 15 residues.

For this clonotype: This may stem from a read error, because a much larger clone lies one nucleotide away. V usage is TRBV7-8 and J usage is TRBJ1-5; D is uncertain. Germline CDR1 is SGHVS and CDR2 is FQNEAQ. The CDR3 spans 15 residues. V dropped 1 base and J dropped 9 bases, with 16 bases sitting between them. The DNA for the CDR3 is TGTGCCAGCAGCTTAGGACCAGAGCTAGAAACGCCCCAGCATTTT. It yields the protein CASSLGPELETPQHF.

Comments on this clonotype: This could be a read error, since a much larger clone is one nucleotide away. The rearrangement links TRBV12-3 or TRBV12-4 to TRBJ1-5, with D perhaps matching TRBD1 (5 bases). The CDR3 length is 13 residues. CDR3 sequence: CASSLRWGQPKHF. CDR3 bases: TGTGCCAGCAGTTTGAGGTGGGGCCAGCCCAAGCATTTT.

Note on this clonotype: Being one base from a much bigger clone, this may be a read error. V gene TRBV7-2 combines with J gene TRBJ2-5; 8 bases match TRBD2. The CDR3 has 16 residues. Germline CDR1 SGHTA, CDR2 FQGNSA. The DNA of the CDR3 is TGTGCCAGCAGCGGGGGGCGGGAGGCTCCGCAAGAGTCCCAGTACTTC. Translating it yields CASSGGREAPQESQYF.

This clonotype has at least ten counts. This chain links TRBV10-3 with TRBJ1-5; 10 bases match TRBD1. Germline V CDR1 and CDR2: ENHRY, SYGVKD. V dropped 6 bases and J dropped 3; count of bases not matched to a gene: 5. There are 15 residues in the CDR3. The CDR3 loop is CAIRGTGEPNQPQHF. In nucleotides, the CDR3 is TGTGCCATCAGAGGGACAGGGGAGCCCAATCAGCCCCAGCATTTT.

This clonotype was observed a few times. The chain has TRBV6-2 or TRBV6-3 and TRBJ2-7, with TRBD2 as a possible D gene (5 bases). The germline CDR1 and CDR2 sequences are MNHEY and SVGEGT. CDR3 length equals 16 residues. Trimming cost V 7 bases and J 3 bases, with 22 bases left between them. CDR3 loop: CASTNPGLSGGYEQYF. Written as DNA, the CDR3 is TGTGCCAGCACCAACCCAGGTTTGTCCGGAGGCTACGAGCAGTACTTC.

In its sample, this clonotype was seen a few times. This sequence joins TRBV12-3 or TRBV12-4 and TRBJ1-2, with 12 bases that match TRBD1. There are 14 residues in the CDR3. V dropped 5 bases and J dropped 7; count of bases not matched to a gene: 5. This chain's CDR3 is CASSGTGGLIGYTF. The CDR3 DNA sequence: TGTGCCAGCAGTGGGACAGGGGGCCTGATTGGCTACACCTTC.

The chain couples TRBV14 to TRBJ1-1; D is possibly TRBD1 (6 bases). This CDR3 comprises 16 residues. Trimming cost V 6 bases and J 7 bases, with 24 bases left between them. Germline lookup yields CDR1 SGHDN and CDR2 FVKESK. CDR3 residues: CASSHPLGTRPFEAFF. The CDR3 DNA sequence: TGTGCCAGCAGTCACCCCCTAGGGACAAGACCCTTTGAAGCTTTCTTT.

The rearrangement uses TRBV20-1 and TRBJ2-2; TRBD2 matches at 10 bases. The CDR3 contains 14 residues. V lost 5 bases, J lost 4 bases, and 4 bases stayed unmatched. The germline CDR1 and CDR2 sequences are DFQATT and SNEGSKA (reference sequence). The CDR3 DNA is TGCAGTGCTTGGACTAGCGGAGCCACCGGGGAGCTGTTTTTT. Translation: CSAWTSGATGELFF.